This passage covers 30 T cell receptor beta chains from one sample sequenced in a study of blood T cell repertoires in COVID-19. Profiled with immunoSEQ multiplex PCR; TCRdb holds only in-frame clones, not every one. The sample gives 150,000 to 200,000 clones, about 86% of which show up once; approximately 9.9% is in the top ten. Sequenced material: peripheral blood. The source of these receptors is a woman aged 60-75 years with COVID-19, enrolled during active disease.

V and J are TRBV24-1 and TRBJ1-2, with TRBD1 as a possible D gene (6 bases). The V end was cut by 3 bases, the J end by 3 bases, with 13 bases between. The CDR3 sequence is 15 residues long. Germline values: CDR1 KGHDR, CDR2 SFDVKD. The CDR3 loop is CATSDPSAGDYGYTF. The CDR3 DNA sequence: TGTGCCACCAGTGATCCGTCCGCAGGGGACTATGGCTACACCTTC.

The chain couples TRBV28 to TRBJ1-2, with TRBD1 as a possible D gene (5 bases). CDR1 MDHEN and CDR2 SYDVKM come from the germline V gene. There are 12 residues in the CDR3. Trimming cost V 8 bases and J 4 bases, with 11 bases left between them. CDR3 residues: CASGGGGYGYTF. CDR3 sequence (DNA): TGTGCCAGCGGGGGAGGAGGCTATGGCTACACCTTC.

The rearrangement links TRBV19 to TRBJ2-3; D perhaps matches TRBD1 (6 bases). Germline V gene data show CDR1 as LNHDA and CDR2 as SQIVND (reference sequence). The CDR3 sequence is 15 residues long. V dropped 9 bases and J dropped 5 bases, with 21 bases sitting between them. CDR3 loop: CASRKVRGSGDTQYF. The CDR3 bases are TGTGCCAGCCGTAAGGTCAGGGGATCTGGAGATACGCAGTATTTT. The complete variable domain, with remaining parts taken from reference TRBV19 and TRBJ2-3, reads DGGITQSPKYLFRKEGQNVTLSCEQNLNHDAMYWYRQDPGQGLRLIYYSQIVNDFQKGDIAEGYSVSREKKESFPLTVTSAQKNPTAFYLCASRKVRGSGDTQYFGPGTRLTVL.

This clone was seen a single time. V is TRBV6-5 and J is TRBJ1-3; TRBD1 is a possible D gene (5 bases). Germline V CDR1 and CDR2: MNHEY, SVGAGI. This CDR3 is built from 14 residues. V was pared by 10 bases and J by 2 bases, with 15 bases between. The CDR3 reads CATWKKGAGNTIYF. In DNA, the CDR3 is TGTGCCACCTGGAAGAAAGGGGCTGGAAACACCATATATTTT.

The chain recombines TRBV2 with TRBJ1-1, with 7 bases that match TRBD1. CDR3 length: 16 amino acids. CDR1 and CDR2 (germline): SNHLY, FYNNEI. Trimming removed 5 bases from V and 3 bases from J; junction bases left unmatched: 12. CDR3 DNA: TGTGCCAGCAGTTTTCCCGGTGGACAGGAAGACACTGAAGCTTTCTTT. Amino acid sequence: CASSFPGGQEDTEAFF. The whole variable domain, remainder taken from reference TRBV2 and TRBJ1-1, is EPEVTQTPSHQVTQMGQEVILRCVPISNHLYFYWYRQILGQKVEFLVSFYNNEISEKSEIFDDQFSVERPDGSNFTLKIRSTKLEDSAMYFCASSFPGGQEDTEAFFGQGTRLTVV.

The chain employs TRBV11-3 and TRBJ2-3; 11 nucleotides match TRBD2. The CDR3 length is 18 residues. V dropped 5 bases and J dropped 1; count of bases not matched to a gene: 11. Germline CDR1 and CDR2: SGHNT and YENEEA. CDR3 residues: CASSLLAGGNSGTDTQYF. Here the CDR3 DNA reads TGTGCCAGCAGCCTGCTAGCGGGAGGAAATTCTGGCACAGATACGCAGTATTTT.

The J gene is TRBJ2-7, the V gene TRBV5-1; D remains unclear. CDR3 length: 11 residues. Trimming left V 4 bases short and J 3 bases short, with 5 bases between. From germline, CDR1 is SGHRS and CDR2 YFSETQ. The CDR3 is CASSANYEQYF. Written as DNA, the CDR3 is TGCGCCAGCAGCGCGAACTACGAGCAGTACTTC.

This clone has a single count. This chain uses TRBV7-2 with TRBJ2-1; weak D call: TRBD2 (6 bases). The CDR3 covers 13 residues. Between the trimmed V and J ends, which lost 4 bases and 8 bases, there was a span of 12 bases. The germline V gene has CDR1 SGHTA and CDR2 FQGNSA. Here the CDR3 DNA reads TGTGCCAGCAGCTCCGGGACTTTGGATGAGCAGTTCTTC. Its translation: CASSSGTLDEQFF.

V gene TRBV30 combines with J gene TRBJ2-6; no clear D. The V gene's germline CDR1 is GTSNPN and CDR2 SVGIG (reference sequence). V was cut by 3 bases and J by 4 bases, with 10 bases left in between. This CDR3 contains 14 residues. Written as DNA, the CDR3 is TGTGCCTGGAGCGCGGCGCGGGGGGCCAACGTCCTGACTTTC. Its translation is CAWSAARGANVLTF.

The CDR3 loop reads CASSLRASGRFNEQFF. Here the CDR3 DNA reads TGTGCCAGCAGCCTAAGGGCTAGCGGGAGGTTTAATGAGCAGTTCTTC. This sequence joins TRBV7-2 and TRBJ2-1; 11 bases map to TRBD2. V was pared by 5 bases and J by 7 bases, with 10 bases of the junction left unmatched. The CDR3 has 16 residues. Germline lookup yields CDR1 SGHTA and CDR2 FQGNSA.

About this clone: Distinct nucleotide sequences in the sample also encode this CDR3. The CDR3 bases are TGTGCCAGCAGCCTGGGACAGGGGGTCACCTACGAGCAGTACTTC. This codes for CASSLGQGVTYEQYF. The chain uses TRBV6-5 and TRBJ2-7, with TRBD1 matching over 11 bases. CDR3 length equals 15 residues. The trim removed 6 bases at V and 2 bases at J, leaving 6 bases unmatched. The germline CDR1 and CDR2 sequences are MNHEY and SVGAGI.

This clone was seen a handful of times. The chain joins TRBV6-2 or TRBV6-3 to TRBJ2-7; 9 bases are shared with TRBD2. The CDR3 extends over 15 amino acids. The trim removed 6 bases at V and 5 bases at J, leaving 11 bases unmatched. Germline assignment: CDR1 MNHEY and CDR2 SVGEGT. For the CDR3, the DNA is TGTGCCAGCAGCCGGCGAGGTAGCGGGAGTCACGAGCAGTACTTC. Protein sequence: CASSRRGSGSHEQYF.

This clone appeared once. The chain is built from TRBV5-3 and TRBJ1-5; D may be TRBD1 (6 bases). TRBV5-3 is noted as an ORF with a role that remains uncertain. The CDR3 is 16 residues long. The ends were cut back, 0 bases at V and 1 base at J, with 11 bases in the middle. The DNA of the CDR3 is TGTGCCAGAAGCTTGGAGAGGGGGTCGAGCAATCAGCCCCAGCATTTT. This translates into CARSLERGSSNQPQHF.

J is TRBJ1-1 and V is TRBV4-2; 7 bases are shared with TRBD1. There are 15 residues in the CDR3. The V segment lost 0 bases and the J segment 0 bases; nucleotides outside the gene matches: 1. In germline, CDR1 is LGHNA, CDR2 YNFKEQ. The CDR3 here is CASSQEGQLNTEAFF. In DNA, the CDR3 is TGTGCCAGCAGCCAAGAGGGACAGTTGAACACTGAAGCTTTCTTT.

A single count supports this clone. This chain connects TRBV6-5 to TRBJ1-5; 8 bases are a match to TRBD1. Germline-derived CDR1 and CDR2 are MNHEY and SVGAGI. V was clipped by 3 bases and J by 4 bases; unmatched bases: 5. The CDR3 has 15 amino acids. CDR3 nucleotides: TGTGCCAGCAGTTATGGACAGGGACGGAATCAGCCCCAGCATTTT. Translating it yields CASSYGQGRNQPQHF.

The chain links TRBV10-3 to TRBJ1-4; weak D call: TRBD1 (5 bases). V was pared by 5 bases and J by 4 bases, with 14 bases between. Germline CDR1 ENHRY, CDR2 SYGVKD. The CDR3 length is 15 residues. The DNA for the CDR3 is TGTGCCATCAGTCCCTCGGGGGGTGGTAATGAAAAACTGTTTTTT. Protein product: CAISPSGGGNEKLFF.

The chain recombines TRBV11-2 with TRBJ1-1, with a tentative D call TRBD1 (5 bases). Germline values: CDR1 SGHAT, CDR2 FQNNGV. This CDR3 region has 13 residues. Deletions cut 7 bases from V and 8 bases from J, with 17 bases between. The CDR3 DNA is TGTGCCAGCACCGCCTTCCAGGGTACCGAAGCTTTCTTT. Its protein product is CASTAFQGTEAFF.

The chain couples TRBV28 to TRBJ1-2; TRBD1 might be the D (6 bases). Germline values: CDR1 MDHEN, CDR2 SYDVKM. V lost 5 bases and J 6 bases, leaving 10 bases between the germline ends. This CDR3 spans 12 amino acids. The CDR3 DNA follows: TGTGCCAGCAGTACAGGGTTCGATGGCTACACCTTC. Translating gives CASSTGFDGYTF.

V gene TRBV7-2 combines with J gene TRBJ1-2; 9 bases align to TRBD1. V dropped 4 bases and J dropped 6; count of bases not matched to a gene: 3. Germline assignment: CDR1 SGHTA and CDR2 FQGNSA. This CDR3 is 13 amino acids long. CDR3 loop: CASSSGQGNGYTF. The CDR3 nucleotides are TGTGCCAGCAGCTCTGGACAGGGGAATGGCTACACCTTC.

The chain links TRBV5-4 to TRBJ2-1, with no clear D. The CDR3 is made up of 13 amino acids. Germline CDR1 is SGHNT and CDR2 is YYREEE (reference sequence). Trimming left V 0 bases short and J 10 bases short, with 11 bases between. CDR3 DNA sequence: TGTGCCAGCAGCTTGGTGGGCAGCAACGAGCAGTTCTTC. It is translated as CASSLVGSNEQFF.

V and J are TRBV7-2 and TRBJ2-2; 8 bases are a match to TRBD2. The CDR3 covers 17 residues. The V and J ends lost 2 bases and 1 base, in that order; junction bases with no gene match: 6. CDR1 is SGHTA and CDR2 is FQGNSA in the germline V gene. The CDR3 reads CASSLQSAGGNTGELFF. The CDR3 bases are TGTGCCAGCAGCTTACAGAGCGCGGGAGGGAACACCGGGGAGCTGTTTTTT.

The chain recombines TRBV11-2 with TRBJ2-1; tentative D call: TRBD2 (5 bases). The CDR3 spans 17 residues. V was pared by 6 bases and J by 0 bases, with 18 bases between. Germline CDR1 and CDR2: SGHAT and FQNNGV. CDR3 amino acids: CASRTGLAESSYNEQFF. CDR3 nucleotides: TGTGCCAGCAGGACGGGGTTAGCAGAGAGCTCCTACAATGAGCAGTTCTTC.

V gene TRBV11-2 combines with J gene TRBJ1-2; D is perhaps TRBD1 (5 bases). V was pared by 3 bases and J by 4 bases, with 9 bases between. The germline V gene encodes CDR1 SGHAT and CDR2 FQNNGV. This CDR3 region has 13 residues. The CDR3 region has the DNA TGTGCCAGCAGCTTCGGACAACGCTATGGCTACACCTTC. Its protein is CASSFGQRYGYTF.

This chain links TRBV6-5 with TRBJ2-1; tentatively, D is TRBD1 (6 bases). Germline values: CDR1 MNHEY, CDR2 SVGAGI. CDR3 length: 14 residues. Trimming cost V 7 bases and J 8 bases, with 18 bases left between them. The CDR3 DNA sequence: TGTGCCAGCAAGGGAACAGGGTACTTACATGAGCAGTTCTTC. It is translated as CASKGTGYLHEQFF.

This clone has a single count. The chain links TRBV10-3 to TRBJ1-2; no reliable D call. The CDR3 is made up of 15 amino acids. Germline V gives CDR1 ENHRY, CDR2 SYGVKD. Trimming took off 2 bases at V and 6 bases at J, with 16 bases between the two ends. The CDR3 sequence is CAISEITSTIDGYTF. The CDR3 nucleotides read TGTGCCATCAGTGAGATCACCTCTACCATCGATGGCTACACCTTC.

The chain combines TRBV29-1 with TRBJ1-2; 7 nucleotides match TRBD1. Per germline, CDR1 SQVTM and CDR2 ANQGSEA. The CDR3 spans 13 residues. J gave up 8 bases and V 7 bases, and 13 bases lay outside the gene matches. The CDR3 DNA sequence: TGCAGCGCGTCCACGACAGGGATGGAGGGCTACACCTTC. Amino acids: CSASTTGMEGYTF.

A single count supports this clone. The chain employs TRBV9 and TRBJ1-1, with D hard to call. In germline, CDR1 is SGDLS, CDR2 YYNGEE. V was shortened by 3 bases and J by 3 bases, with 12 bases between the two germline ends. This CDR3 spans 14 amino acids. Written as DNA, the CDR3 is TGTGCCAGCAGCGCTGGCGGGTACGACACTGAAGCTTTCTTT. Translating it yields CASSAGGYDTEAFF.

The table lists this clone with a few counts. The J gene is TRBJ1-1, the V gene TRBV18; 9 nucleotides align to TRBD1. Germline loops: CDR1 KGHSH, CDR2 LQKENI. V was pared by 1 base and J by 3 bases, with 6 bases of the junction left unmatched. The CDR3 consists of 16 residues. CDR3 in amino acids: CASSPLQGARYTEAFF. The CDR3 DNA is TGTGCCAGCTCACCACTACAGGGGGCTCGATACACTGAAGCTTTCTTT.

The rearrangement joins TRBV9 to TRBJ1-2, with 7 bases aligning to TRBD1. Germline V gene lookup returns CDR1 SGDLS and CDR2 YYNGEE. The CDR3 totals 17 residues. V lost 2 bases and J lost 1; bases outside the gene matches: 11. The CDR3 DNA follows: TGTGCCAGCAGCGTTGGGACAGCCCATCAGAATAACTATGGCTACACCTTC. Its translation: CASSVGTAHQNNYGYTF.

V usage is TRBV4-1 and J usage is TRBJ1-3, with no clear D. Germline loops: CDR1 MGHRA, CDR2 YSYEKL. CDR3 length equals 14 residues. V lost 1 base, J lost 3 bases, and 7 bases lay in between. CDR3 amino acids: CASSQARLGNTIYF. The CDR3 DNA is TGCGCCAGCAGCCAAGCGCGACTTGGAAACACCATATATTTT.